Listed below are T cell receptor beta chains from one sample, sequenced in a study of blood T cell repertoires in COVID-19. The data were produced by immunoSEQ multiplex PCR, yet TCRdb's version contains in-frame clones alone and is incomplete. The sample holds 150,000 or so clones, 84% seen once. Sequencing was performed on PBMCs or T cells enriched from blood (not recorded which). The receptors were gathered from a man in his fifties or sixties who had recovered from COVID-19. Each CDR3 is given with its conserved first and last residue. A D gene is named only where the DNA matches it firmly. Some rows have no size entry. The others give once, few or many, or a class for an expanded clone.

J gene | V gene | D gene | clone size | CDR3 protein | CDR3 DNA
TRBJ1-4 | TRBV7-3 | TRBD1 | . | CASSFRPGQGILKLFF | TGTGCCAGCAGCTTTCGTCCGGGACAGGGAATTCTAAAACTGTTTTTT
TRBJ1-2 | TRBV11-2 | . | once | CASSLKAGNLYGYTF | TGTGCCAGCAGCTTAAAGGCAGGGAACCTCTATGGCTACACCTTC
TRBJ2-3 | TRBV7-2 | TRBD1 | once | CASSLAGQLSTDTQYF | TGTGCCAGCAGCTTAGCGGGACAGCTAAGCACAGATACGCAGTATTTT
TRBJ1-1 | TRBV9 | . | . | CASSPRVQMTEAFF | TGTGCCAGCAGCCCCAGGGTACAGATGACTGAAGCTTTCTTT
TRBJ1-2 | TRBV20-1 | . | . | CSASGVWGYTF | TGCAGTGCTAGCGGGGTCTGGGGCTACACCTTC
TRBJ2-1 | TRBV11-2 | . | . | CASSPDSANYNEQFF | TGTGCCAGCAGTCCCGACAGCGCTAACTACAATGAGCAGTTCTTC
TRBJ1-3 | TRBV18 | . | . | CASSPPTRGGTSGNTIYF | TGTGCCAGCTCACCACCCACCCGGGGAGGCACCTCTGGAAACACCATATATTTT
TRBJ2-5 | TRBV4-3 | TRBD2 | few | CASSQERSPGLAQETQYF | TGCGCCAGCAGCCAAGAAAGGTCCCCGGGACTAGCCCAAGAGACCCAGTACTTC
TRBJ2-3 | TRBV7-6 | . | . | CASSFATGGRGDTQYF | TGTGCCAGCAGCTTTGCGACGGGGGGCCGGGGAGATACGCAGTATTTT
TRBJ1-2 | TRBV19 | TRBD1 | . | CASSKSTGGTNYGYTF | TGTGCCAGTAGCAAATCGACAGGGGGAACAAACTATGGCTACACCTTC
TRBJ2-3 | TRBV19 | TRBD2 | once | CASSRAGESTDTQYF | TGTGCCAGTAGTAGAGCGGGGGAAAGCACAGATACGCAGTATTTT
TRBJ2-3 | TRBV10-2 | TRBD2 | . | CASSETGGVVDTQYF | TGCGCCAGCAGTGAGACGGGGGGGGTGGTGGATACGCAGTATTTT
TRBJ2-1 | TRBV3-1/TRBV3-2 | TRBD2 | . | CASTKEGGTSGREQFF | TGTGCCAGCACCAAAGAAGGGGGGACTAGCGGGAGAGAGCAGTTCTTC
TRBJ1-2 | TRBV7-3 | TRBD1 | . | CASSRGDRVDYGYTF | TGTGCCAGCAGCAGAGGGGACAGGGTGGATTATGGCTACACCTTC
TRBJ1-2 | TRBV14 | TRBD1 | . | CASSPRTGGGYTF | TGTGCCAGCAGCCCCCGGACAGGGGGAGGCTACACCTTC
TRBJ1-5 | TRBV7-3 | . | few | CASSLRLGGDQPQHF | TGTGCCAGCAGCTTAAGGCTCGGGGGTGATCAGCCCCAGCATTTT
TRBJ1-1 | TRBV2 | . | . | CASRTGTFNTEAFF | TGTGCCAGCAGGACCGGGACTTTTAACACTGAAGCTTTCTTT
TRBJ1-1 | TRBV5-6 | . | once | CASSLLGQMNTEAFF | TGTGCCAGCAGCCTGTTAGGACAGATGAACACTGAAGCTTTCTTT
TRBJ2-2 | TRBV2 | . | few | CASAGWRNTGELFF | TGTGCCAGCGCCGGATGGAGGAACACCGGGGAGCTGTTTTTT
TRBJ1-2 | TRBV2 | TRBD1 | . | CASRIQGDNYGYTF | TGTGCCAGCAGGATACAGGGGGATAACTATGGCTACACCTTC
TRBJ2-7 | TRBV12-3/TRBV12-4 | . | . | CASSFGGYEQYF | TGTGCCAGCAGTTTTGGCGGCTACGAGCAGTACTTC
TRBJ2-2 | TRBV5-1 | . | . | CASSPRTTGGGELFF | TGCGCCAGCAGCCCGAGGACTACCGGAGGCGGGGAGCTGTTTTTT
TRBJ2-1 | TRBV2 | . | once | CASSEGGFEQFF | TGTGCCAGCAGTGAAGGTGGCTTCGAGCAGTTCTTC
TRBJ2-7 | TRBV12-3/TRBV12-4 | TRBD1 | . | CASSNRDREYF | TGTGCCAGCAGTAACCGGGACAGGGAGTACTTC
TRBJ1-2 | TRBV9 | . | . | CASSVAVDYGYTF | TGTGCCAGCAGCGTAGCGGTGGACTATGGCTACACCTTC
TRBJ2-7 | TRBV28 | . | . | CASSLQGSNYEQYF | TGTGCCAGCAGTTTACAGGGATCCAATTACGAGCAGTACTTC
TRBJ2-5 | TRBV6-1 | TRBD2 | . | CASSAISSGFQETQYF | TGTGCCAGCAGTGCAATCTCTAGCGGGTTCCAAGAGACCCAGTACTTC
TRBJ2-1 | TRBV7-6 | . | . | CASSLDPGVNNEQFF | TGTGCCAGCAGCTTAGATCCAGGGGTAAACAATGAGCAGTTCTTC
TRBJ1-6 | TRBV7-2 | TRBD1 | once | CASSLARQGSSSYNSPLHF | TGTGCCAGCAGCTTAGCAAGACAGGGGTCGAGCTCCTATAATTCACCCCTCCACTTT
TRBJ1-4 | TRBV10-3 | . | . | CAISESRQGGNEKLFF | TGTGCCATCAGTGAGTCTAGGCAGGGAGGGAATGAAAAACTGTTTTTT
TRBJ2-5 | TRBV7-8 | . | once | CASNRDWQETQYF | TGTGCCAGCAACCGGGACTGGCAAGAGACCCAGTACTTC
TRBJ2-3 | TRBV5-6 | . | . | CASSLERRAAVTDTQYF | TGTGCCAGCAGCTTGGAACGCAGGGCCGCCGTCACAGATACGCAGTATTTT
TRBJ2-7 | TRBV19 | TRBD2 | . | CASSIALAGMYEQYF | TGTGCCAGTAGTATAGCACTAGCGGGGATGTACGAGCAGTACTTC
TRBJ1-1 | TRBV7-8 | . | . | CASSQGQLEAFF | TGTGCCAGCAGCCAAGGACAACTTGAAGCTTTCTTT
TRBJ2-4 | TRBV7-9 | . | . | CASSPPRLTGTKNIQYF | TGTGCCAGCAGCCCTCCAAGACTTACAGGAACCAAAAACATTCAGTACTTC